This TCR beta chain was obtained from a study of tissue T cells after allogeneic stem cell transplantation. Study outcomes and limitations: Shared clones across patients were few; motif clustering revealed tissue-specific shared signatures.

Concerning this clone: Its antigen is unidentified. The gene symbols are mouse symbols. With the read ending 1 residue before the CDR3 end, the germline J gene is used to fill in that end.

There are 14 residues in the CDR3. Trimming left V 4 bases short and J 0 bases short, with 7 bases between. The germline V gene encodes CDR1 SNHLY and CDR2 FYNGKV (reference sequence). Only in-frame clones appear in the TCRdb table, and some are missing; sequencing was by immunoSEQ multiplex PCR. Among approximately 6,900 clones listed, 45% to 50% were seen once. The time point: mouse harvest day 7 after allogeneic transplant. The graft held 10^6 splenic CD5+ T cells and 10^7 T-cell-depleted bone marrow cells. V and J are TRBV3 and TRBJ1-3, with D perhaps matching TRBD1 (5 bases). The TCR was taken from a female BALB/c mouse given C57BL/6 T cells with graft-versus-host disease after an allogeneic hematopoietic cell transplant. The sequenced sample was gut tissue. CDR3 sequence: CASSSGYSGNTLYF. The covered CDR3 bases are TGTGCCAGCAGCTCAGGGTATTCTGGAAATACGCTCTAT.